A selection of T cell receptor beta chains follows, all from one sample in a study of T cell changes during pregnancy in multiple sclerosis. Repertoires were generated with immunoSEQ multiplex PCR, while TCRdb's copy carries only in-frame clones and drops some. The table records tens of thousands of clones, 90% to 95% of them present only once. Here the sequenced sample was peripheral blood, taken in the first trimester of pregnancy. Receptors originate from a female donor in good health, enrolled as a control in a pregnancy study. The conserved cysteine and the conserved F or W are not part of the CDR3 here. The D gene is left open where the match is weak. Clone sizes are given selectively: once, few, many, or a class where the clone is expanded.

d_call	clone_size	v_call	j_call	cdr3_aa
TRBD2	.	TRBV27	TRBJ2-2	ASTLGEGRSTGELF
.	.	TRBV6-5	TRBJ1-3	ASSRTVGNTIY
TRBD1	.	TRBV5-1	TRBJ1-5	ASSLTGTAKSPQH
TRBD2	.	TRBV19	TRBJ2-2	ASRRREAGPGELF
TRBD1	.	TRBV7-8	TRBJ1-4	ASSLGLQGFNEKLF
TRBD2	.	TRBV7-2	TRBJ2-2	ASSVDLAGAGELF
.	.	TRBV13	TRBJ1-6	ASSLTGNNSPLH
TRBD2	.	TRBV6-1	TRBJ2-5	ASSEYGGGSQETQY
.	.	TRBV6-1	TRBJ1-2	ASSGHLYGYT
TRBD1	.	TRBV7-2	TRBJ1-5	ASSPRTGDQPQH
.	.	TRBV6-5	TRBJ1-2	ASSADQGLDGYT
TRBD2	.	TRBV19	TRBJ2-1	ASTLGGTSNEQF
.	.	TRBV5-4	TRBJ1-4	ASSAGSTNEKLF
TRBD1	.	TRBV30	TRBJ1-2	AWRPRDRANYGYT
.	.	TRBV5-4	TRBJ2-3	ASSPDYNTDTQY
TRBD2	.	TRBV28	TRBJ2-7	ASSIAGGRAYEQY
.	.	TRBV5-8	TRBJ2-1	ASSAGDTGVEQF
TRBD1	.	TRBV6-4	TRBJ1-1	ASSEGQGAGTEAF
.	.	TRBV6-1	TRBJ1-2	ASSQRGISGYT
.	once	TRBV5-4	TRBJ1-1	ASSPTTGEAF
.	.	TRBV5-4	TRBJ2-2	ASSLRETGELF
TRBD1	.	TRBV19	TRBJ1-6	ASAPTGGSLRSPLH
TRBD1	.	TRBV15	TRBJ2-7	ATSRDRGAYEQY
.	.	TRBV28	TRBJ1-6	ASRLKRILYNSPLH
TRBD2	.	TRBV28	TRBJ2-7	ASRLGGGRAEQY
TRBD2	.	TRBV7-9	TRBJ2-5	ASSLAAGAETQY
TRBD1	.	TRBV2	TRBJ2-7	AIKTFPGTGGHEQY
.	.	TRBV11-3	TRBJ2-3	ASSRDSSLDTQY
TRBD1	once	TRBV6-6	TRBJ2-5	ASSYRDREFQETQY
TRBD1	.	TRBV19	TRBJ1-5	ASRVRDRGQPQH
.	once	TRBV2	TRBJ2-4	ASNVGGIQY
TRBD2	.	TRBV30	TRBJ2-2	AWNGLAAGELF
.	.	TRBV13	TRBJ1-1	ASSSETMSVNTEAF
.	.	TRBV5-1	TRBJ2-3	ASSLAATTSTDTQY
TRBD1	few	TRBV6-1	TRBJ1-5	ASSPKDTGVH
.	few	TRBV7-2	TRBJ2-7	ASSLERVSAYEQY
TRBD1	.	TRBV6-5	TRBJ1-1	ASGDWDSEAF
TRBD1	.	TRBV6-4	TRBJ2-2	ASKPTGWNTGELF
.	.	TRBV6-5	TRBJ1-4	ASSYSTGLVGEKLF
TRBD2	.	TRBV18	TRBJ2-5	ASSPLPAGGLQETQY
.	once	TRBV30	TRBJ1-2	AWTFGGGAGYGYT